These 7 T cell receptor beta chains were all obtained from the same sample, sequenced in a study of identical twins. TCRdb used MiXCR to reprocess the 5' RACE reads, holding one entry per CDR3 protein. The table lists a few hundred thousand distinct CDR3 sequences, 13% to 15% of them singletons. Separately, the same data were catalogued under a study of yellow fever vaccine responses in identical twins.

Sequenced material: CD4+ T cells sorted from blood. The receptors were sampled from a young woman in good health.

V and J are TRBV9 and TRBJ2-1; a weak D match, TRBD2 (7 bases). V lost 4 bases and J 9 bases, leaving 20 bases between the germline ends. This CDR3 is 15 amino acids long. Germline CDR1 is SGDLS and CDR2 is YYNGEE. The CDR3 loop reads CASSPTPTGGPEQFF. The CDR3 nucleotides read TGTGCCAGCAGCCCTACACCAACGGGGGGCCCTGAGCAGTTCTTC.

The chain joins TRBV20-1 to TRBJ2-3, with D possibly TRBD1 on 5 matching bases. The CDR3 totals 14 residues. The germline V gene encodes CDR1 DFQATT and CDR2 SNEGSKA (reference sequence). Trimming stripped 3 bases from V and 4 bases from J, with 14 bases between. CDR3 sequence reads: CSASLGKQADTQYF. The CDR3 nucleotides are TGCAGTGCTAGTCTTGGCAAACAGGCAGATACGCAGTATTTT.

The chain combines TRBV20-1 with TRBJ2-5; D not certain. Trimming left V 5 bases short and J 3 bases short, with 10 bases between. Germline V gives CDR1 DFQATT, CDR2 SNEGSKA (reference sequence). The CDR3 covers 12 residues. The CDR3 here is CSAQRQEETQYF. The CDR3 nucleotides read TGCAGTGCTCAAAGACAAGAAGAGACCCAGTACTTC.

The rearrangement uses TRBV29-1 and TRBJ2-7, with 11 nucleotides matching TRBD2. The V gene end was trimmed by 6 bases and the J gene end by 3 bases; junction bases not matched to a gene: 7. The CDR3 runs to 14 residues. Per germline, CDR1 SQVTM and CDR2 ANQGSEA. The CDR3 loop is CSVQTSGNRYEQYF. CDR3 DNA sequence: TGCAGCGTCCAGACTAGCGGGAACCGCTACGAGCAGTACTTC.

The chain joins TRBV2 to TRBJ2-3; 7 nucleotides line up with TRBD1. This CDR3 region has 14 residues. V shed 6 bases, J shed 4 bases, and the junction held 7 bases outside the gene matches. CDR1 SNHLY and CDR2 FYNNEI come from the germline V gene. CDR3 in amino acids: CASSLQGWADTQYF. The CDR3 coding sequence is TGTGCCAGCAGCCTACAGGGGTGGGCAGATACGCAGTATTTT.

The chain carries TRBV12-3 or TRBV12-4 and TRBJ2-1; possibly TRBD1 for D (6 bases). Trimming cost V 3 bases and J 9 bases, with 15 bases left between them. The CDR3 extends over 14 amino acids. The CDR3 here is CASSFLQGIGEQFF. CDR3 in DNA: TGTGCCAGCAGTTTCCTTCAGGGGATCGGTGAGCAGTTCTTC.

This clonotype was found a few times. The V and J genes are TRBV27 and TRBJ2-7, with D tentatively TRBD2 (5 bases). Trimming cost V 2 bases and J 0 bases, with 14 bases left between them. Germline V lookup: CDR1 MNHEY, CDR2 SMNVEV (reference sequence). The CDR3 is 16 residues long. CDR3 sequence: CASSLEVGKSSYEQYF. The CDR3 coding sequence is TGTGCCAGCAGTTTAGAGGTCGGGAAAAGCTCCTACGAGCAGTACTTC.